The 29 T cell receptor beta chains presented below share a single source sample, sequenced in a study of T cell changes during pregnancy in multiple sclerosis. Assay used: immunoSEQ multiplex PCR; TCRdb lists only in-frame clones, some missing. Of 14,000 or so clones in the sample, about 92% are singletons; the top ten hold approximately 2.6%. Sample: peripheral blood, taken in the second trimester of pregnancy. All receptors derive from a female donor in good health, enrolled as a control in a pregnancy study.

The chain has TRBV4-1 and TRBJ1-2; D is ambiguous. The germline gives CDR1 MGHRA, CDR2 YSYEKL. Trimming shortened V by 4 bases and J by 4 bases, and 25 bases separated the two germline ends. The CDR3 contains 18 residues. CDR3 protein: CASSLTPLGGERSYGYTF. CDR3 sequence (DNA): TGCGCCAGCAGCCTTACCCCACTTGGCGGGGAGAGAAGCTATGGCTACACCTTC.

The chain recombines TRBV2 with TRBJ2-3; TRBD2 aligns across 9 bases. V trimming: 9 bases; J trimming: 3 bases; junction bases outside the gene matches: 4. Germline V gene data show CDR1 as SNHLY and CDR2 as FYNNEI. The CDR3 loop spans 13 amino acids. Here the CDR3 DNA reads TGTGCCAGATCCGGACTAGCGACAGATACGCAGTATTTT. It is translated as CARSGLATDTQYF.

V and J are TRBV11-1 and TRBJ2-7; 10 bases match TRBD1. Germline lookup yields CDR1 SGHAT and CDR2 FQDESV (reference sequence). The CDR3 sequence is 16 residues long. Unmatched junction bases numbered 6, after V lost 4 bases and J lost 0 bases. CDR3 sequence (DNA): TGTGCCAGCAGCTCGTGGGGGACAGGGGCCTCCTACGAGCAGTACTTC. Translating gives CASSSWGTGASYEQYF.

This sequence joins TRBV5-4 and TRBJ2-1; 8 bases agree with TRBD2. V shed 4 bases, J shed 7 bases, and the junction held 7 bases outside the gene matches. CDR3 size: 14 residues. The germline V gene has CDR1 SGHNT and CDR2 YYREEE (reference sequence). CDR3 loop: CASSAASGGNEQFF. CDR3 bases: TGTGCCAGCAGCGCCGCTTCGGGGGGGAATGAGCAGTTCTTC. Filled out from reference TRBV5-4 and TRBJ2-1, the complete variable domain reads ETGVTQSPTHLIKTRGQQVTLRCSSQSGHNTVSWYQQALGQGPQFIFQYYREEENGRGNFPPRFSGLQFPNYSSELNVNALELDDSALYLCASSAASGGNEQFFGPGTRLTVL.

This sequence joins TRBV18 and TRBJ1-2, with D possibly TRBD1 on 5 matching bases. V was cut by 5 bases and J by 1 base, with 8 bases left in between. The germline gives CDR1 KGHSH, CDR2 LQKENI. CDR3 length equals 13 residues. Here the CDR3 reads CASSTDSNYGYTF. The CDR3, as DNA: TGTGCCAGCTCAACCGACAGTAACTATGGCTACACCTTC.

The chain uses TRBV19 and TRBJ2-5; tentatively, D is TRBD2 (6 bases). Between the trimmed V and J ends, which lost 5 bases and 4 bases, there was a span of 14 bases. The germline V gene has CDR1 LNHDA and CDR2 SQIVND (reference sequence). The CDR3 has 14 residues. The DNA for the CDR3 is TGTGCCAGTAGTGGAGGGGCCTACGGAGAGACCCAGTACTTC. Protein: CASSGGAYGETQYF.

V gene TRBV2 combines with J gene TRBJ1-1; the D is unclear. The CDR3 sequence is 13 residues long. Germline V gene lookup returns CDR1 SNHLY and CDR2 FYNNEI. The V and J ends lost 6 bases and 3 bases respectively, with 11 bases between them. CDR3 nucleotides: TGTGCCAGCAGCCGACTCCTTTACACTGAAGCTTTCTTT. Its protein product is CASSRLLYTEAFF.

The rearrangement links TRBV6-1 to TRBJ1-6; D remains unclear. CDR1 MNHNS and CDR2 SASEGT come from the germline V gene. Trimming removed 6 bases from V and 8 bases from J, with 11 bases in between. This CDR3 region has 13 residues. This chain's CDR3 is CASSKAMDSPLHF. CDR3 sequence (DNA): TGTGCCAGCAGCAAAGCCATGGATTCACCCCTCCACTTT.

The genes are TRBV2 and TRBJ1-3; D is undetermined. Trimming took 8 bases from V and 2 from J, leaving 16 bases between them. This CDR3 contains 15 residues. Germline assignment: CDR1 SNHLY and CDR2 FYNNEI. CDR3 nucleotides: TGTGCCAGCTCAATTGGGCAGGTACCTGGAAACACCATATATTTT. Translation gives CASSIGQVPGNTIYF.

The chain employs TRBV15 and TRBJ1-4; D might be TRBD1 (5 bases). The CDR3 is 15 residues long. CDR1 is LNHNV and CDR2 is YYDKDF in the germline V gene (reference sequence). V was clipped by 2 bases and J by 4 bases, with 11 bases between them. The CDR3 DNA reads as TGTGCCACCAGCAGACCGGGGGGTCTTAATGAAAAACTGTTTTTT. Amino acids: CATSRPGGLNEKLFF.

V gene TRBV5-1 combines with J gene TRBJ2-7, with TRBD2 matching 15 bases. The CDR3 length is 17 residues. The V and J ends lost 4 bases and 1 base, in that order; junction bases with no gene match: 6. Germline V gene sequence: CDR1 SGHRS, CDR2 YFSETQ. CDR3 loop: CASSASGLAGGSYEQYF. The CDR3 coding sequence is TGCGCCAGCAGCGCCTCGGGACTAGCGGGGGGATCCTACGAGCAGTACTTC.

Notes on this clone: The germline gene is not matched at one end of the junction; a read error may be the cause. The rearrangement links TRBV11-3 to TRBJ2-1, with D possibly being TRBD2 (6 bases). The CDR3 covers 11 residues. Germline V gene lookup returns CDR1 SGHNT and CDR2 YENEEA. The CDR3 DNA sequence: TGTGCCAGCACCAATGGAGGGGCAATGATCTTC. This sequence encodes CASTNGGAMIF.

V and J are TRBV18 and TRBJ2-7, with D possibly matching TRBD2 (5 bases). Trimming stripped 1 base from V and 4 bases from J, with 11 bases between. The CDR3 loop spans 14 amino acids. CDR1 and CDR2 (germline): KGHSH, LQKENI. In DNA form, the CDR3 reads TGTGCCAGCTCACCACACAAGGACTCGTACGAGCAGTACTTC. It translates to CASSPHKDSYEQYF.

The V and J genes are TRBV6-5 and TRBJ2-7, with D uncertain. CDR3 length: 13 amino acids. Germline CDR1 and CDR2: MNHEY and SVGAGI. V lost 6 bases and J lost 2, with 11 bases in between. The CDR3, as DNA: TGTGCCAGCAGATCTCCCCTTACCTACGAGCAGTACTTC. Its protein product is CASRSPLTYEQYF.

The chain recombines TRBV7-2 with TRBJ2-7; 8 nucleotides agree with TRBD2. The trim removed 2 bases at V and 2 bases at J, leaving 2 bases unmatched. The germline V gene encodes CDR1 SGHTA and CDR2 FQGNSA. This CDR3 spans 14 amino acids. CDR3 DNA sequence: TGTGCCAGCAGCTTACTAGCGGGTGCCTACGAGCAGTACTTC. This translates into CASSLLAGAYEQYF.

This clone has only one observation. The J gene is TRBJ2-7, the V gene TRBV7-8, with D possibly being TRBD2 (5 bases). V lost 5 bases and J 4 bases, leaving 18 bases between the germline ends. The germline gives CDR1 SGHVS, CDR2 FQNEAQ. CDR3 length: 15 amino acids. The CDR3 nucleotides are TGTGCCAGCAGCCGAGGGTTGGACTCCGAGTACGAGCAGTACTTC. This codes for CASSRGLDSEYEQYF.

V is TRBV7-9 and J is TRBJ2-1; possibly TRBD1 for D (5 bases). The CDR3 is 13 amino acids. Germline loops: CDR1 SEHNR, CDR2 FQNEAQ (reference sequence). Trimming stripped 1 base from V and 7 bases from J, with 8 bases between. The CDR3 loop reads CASSLDRMNEQFF. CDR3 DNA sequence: TGTGCCAGCAGCTTAGACAGGATGAATGAGCAGTTCTTC.

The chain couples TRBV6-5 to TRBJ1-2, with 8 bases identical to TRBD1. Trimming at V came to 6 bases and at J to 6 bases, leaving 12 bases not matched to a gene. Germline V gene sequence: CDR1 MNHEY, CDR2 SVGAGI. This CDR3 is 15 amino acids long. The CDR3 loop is CASSRIRTGYNGYTF. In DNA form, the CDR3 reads TGTGCCAGCAGCCGAATCCGGACAGGGTATAATGGCTACACCTTC.

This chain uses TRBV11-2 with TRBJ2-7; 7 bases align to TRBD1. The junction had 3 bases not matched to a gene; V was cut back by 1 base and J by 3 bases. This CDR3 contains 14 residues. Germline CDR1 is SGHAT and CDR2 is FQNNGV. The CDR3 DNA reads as TGTGCCAGCAGCTTAGGGACAGGCCTCTACGAGCAGTACTTC. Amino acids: CASSLGTGLYEQYF.

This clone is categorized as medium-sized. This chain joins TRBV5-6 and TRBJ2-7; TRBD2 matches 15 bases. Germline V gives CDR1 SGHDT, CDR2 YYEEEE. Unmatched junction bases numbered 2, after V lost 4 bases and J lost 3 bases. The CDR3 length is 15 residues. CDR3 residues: CASSGLAGGNYEQYF. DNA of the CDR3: TGTGCCAGCAGCGGACTAGCGGGGGGGAACTACGAGCAGTACTTC.

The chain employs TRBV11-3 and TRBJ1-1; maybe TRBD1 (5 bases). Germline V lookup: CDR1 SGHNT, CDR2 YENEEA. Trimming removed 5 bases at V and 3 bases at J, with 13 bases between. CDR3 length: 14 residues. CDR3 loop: CASSPGTGDTEAFF. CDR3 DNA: TGTGCCAGCAGCCCCGGGACGGGGGACACTGAAGCTTTCTTT.

DNA for the CDR3: TGTGCCAGCAGGTTTTACAGGGAAGGCTCTTACGAGCAGTACTTC. Translating gives CASRFYREGSYEQYF. The rearrangement uses TRBV6-5 and TRBJ2-7; maybe TRBD1 (6 bases). The CDR3 covers 15 residues. Germline-derived CDR1 and CDR2 are MNHEY and SVGAGI. Deletions cut 6 bases from V and 4 bases from J, with 19 bases between.

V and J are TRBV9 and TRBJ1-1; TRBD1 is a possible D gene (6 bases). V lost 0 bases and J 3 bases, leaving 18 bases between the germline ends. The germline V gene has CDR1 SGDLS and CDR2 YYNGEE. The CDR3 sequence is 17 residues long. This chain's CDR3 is CASSVEGNDRSHTEAFF. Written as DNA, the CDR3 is TGTGCCAGCAGCGTAGAAGGGAACGACAGGTCGCACACTGAAGCTTTCTTT.

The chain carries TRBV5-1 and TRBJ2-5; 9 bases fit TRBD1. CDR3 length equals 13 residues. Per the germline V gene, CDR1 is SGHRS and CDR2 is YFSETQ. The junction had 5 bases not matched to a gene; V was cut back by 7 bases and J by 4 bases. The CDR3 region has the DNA TGCGCCAGCCGAACAGGGGGCCTAGAGACCCAGTACTTC. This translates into CASRTGGLETQYF. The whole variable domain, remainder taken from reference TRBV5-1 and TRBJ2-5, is KAGVTQTPRYLIKTRGQQVTLSCSPISGHRSVSWYQQTPGQGLQFLFEYFSETQRNKGNFPGRFSGRQFSNSRSEMNVSTLELGDSALYLCASRTGGLETQYFGPGTRLLVL.

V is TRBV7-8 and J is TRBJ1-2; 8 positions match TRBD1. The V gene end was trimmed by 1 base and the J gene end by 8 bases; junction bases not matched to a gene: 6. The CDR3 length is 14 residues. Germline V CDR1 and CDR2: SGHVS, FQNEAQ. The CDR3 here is CASSLVPGGRGYTF. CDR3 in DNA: TGTGCCAGCAGCTTAGTTCCAGGGGGCAGGGGCTACACCTTC.

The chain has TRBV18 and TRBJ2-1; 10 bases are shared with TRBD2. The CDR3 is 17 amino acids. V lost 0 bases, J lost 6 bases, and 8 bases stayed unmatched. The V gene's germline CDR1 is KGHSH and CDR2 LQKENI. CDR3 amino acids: CASSPPERTSGRNEQFF. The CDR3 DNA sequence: TGTGCCAGCTCACCACCGGAACGGACTAGCGGCCGCAATGAGCAGTTCTTC. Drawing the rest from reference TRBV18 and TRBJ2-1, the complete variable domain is NAGVMQNPRHLVRRRGQEARLRCSPMKGHSHVYWYRQLPEEGLKFMVYLQKENIIDESGMPKERFSAEFPKEGPSILRIQQVVRGDSAAYFCASSPPERTSGRNEQFFGPGTRLTVL.

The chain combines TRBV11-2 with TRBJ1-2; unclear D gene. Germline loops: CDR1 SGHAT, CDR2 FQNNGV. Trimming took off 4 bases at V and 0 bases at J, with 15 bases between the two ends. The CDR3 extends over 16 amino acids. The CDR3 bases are TGTGCCAGCAGCTCTCCTTGGACTGGAGCTAACTATGGCTACACCTTC. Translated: CASSSPWTGANYGYTF. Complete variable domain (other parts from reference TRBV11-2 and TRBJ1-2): EAGVAQSPRYKIIEKRQSVAFWCNPISGHATLYWYQQILGQGPKLLIQFQNNGVVDDSQLPKDRFSAERLKGVDSTLKIQPAKLEDSAVYLCASSSPWTGANYGYTFGSGTRLTVV.

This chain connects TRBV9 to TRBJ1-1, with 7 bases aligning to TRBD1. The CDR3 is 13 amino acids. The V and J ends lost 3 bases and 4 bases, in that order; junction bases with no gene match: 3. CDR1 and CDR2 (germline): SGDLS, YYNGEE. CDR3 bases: TGTGCCAGCAGCGCTGGGACAGCCACTGAAGCTTTCTTT. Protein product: CASSAGTATEAFF.

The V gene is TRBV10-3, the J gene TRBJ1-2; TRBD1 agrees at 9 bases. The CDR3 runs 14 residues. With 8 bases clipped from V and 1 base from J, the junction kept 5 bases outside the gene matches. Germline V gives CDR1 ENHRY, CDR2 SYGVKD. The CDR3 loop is CAIQRQGGNYGYTF. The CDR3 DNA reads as TGTGCCATCCAAAGACAGGGGGGTAACTATGGCTACACCTTC.